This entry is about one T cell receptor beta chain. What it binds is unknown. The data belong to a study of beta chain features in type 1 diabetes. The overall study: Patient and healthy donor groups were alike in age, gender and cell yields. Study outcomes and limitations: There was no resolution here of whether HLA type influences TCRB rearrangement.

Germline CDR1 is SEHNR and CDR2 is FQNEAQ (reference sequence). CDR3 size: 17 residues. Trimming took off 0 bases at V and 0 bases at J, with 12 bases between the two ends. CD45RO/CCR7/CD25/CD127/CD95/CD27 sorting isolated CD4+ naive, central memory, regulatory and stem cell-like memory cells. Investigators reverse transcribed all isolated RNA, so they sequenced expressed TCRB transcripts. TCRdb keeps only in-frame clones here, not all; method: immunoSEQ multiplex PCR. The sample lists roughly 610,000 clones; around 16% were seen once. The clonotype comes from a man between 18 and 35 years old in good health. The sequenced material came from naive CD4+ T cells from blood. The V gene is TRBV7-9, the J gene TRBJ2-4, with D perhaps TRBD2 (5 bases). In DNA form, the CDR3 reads TGTGCCAGCAGCTTAGCAGGCGGGTTCATAGCCAAAAACATTCAGTACTTC. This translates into CASSLAGGFIAKNIQYF.